Reported below is one TCR beta chain. The CDR3 loop spans 15 amino acids. Germline V lookup: CDR1 SNHLY, CDR2 FYNNEI. V gave up 5 bases and J gave up 8 bases; unmatched junction bases: 12. These data belong to a study of control samples from healthy donors and cancer patients. Generated by immunoSEQ multiplex PCR, the TCRdb table keeps only in-frame clones and is missing some. The sample holds more than 70,000 clones, approximately 89% seen once. Sequencing was carried out using PBMCs. The TCR sequence derives from a man aged 55 to 69 with lung cancer. The genes are TRBV2 and TRBJ1-2, with 9 nucleotides matching TRBD1. In DNA form, the CDR3 reads TGTGCCAGCAGTAAGTCCTCGGGACAGGGAGGAGGCTACACCTTC. Translated: CASSKSSGQGGGYTF.